This T cell receptor (beta chain) was recovered during a study of cytomegalovirus exposure and HLA in healthy donors. Regarding the study as a whole: Some V segments (TRBV6-2 and TRBV6-3 among them) were excluded as indistinguishable.

With regard to this clone: Antigen specificity is unknown.

The CDR3 loop spans 14 amino acids. Trimming removed 4 bases from V and 5 bases from J; junction bases left unmatched: 4. The germline CDR1 and CDR2 sequences are MNHEY and SVGAGI. 13 Jbeta primers and 60 Vbeta primers were used for the PCR. Data came from immunoSEQ multiplex PCR; TCRdb stores just in-frame clones and leaves some out. The sample consists of about 120,000 clones, around 81% of them appearing once. The specimen sequenced was PBMCs. This receptor was taken from a middle-aged woman in good health and CMV-seronegative. The rearrangement links TRBV6-5 to TRBJ2-3; 9 nucleotides match TRBD2. The CDR3 coding sequence is TGTGCCAGCAGTTTGGAACTAGCGGGAGATACGCAGTATTTT. Encoded protein: CASSLELAGDTQYF.